Below, 31 T cell receptor beta chains from the same sample are listed, as sequenced in a study of sequential checkpoint blockade in melanoma. Treatment specified: randomized to nivolumab then ipilimumab (arm A) or the reverse (arm B). Assay: immunoSEQ multiplex PCR; the TCRdb copy retains only in-frame clones and omits some. The sample records about 27,000 clones, 60% to 85% being singletons. Sequenced material: CD8+ T cells sorted from blood (inferred from file names), taken from a patient given nivolumab and ipilimumab in sequence. The receptors originated from a human donor with melanoma.

This chain joins TRBV19 and TRBJ2-4; D gene unclear. The CDR3 has 13 amino acids. Germline loops: CDR1 LNHDA, CDR2 SQIVND (reference sequence). V was shortened by 10 bases and J by 3 bases, with 13 bases between the two germline ends. The CDR3 DNA reads as TGTGCCACCTCCGCGATGGTCAAAAACATTCAGTACTTC. Translation: CATSAMVKNIQYF.

This clone was detected a few times. V is TRBV28 and J is TRBJ2-5; the match to TRBD1 covers 7 bases. J lost 3 bases, V lost 6 bases, and 7 bases had no gene match. CDR1 and CDR2 from the germline V gene are MDHEN and SYDVKM. This CDR3 spans 14 amino acids. CDR3 nucleotides: TGTGCCAGCAGGCCACCAACAGGGGAAGAGACCCAGTACTTC. Its protein is CASRPPTGEETQYF. The variable domain in full, with the rest retrieved from reference TRBV28 and TRBJ2-5, is DVKVTQSSRYLVKRTGEKVFLECVQDMDHENMFWYRQDPGLGLRLIYFSYDVKMKEKGDIPEGYSVSREKKERFSLILESASTNQTSMYLCASRPPTGEETQYFGPGTRLLVL.

This clone was counted a single time. The rearrangement joins TRBV27 to TRBJ2-1, with 10 bases matching TRBD1. The germline gives CDR1 MNHEY, CDR2 SMNVEV (reference sequence). CDR3 length: 15 residues. The V segment lost 6 bases and the J segment 4 bases; nucleotides outside the gene matches: 6. The CDR3 loop reads CASSPGTGVYNEQFF. For the CDR3, the DNA is TGTGCCAGCAGCCCCGGGACAGGGGTTTACAATGAGCAGTTCTTC.

J is TRBJ2-5 and V is TRBV5-6; TRBD2 might be the D (6 bases). Germline CDR1 is SGHDT and CDR2 is YYEEEE. The ends were cut back, 4 bases at V and 5 bases at J, with 21 bases in the middle. The CDR3 has 16 residues. CDR3: CASSPDPGVAEETQYF. CDR3 bases: TGTGCCAGCAGCCCCGACCCGGGAGTAGCTGAGGAGACCCAGTACTTC.

The chain uses TRBV5-4 and TRBJ2-7; TRBD1 matches at 11 bases. V was pared by 3 bases and J by 5 bases, with 4 bases of the junction left unmatched. The CDR3 is 14 amino acids. Germline values: CDR1 SGHNT, CDR2 YYREEE (reference sequence). CDR3 amino acids: CASSWGQGDHEQYF. The CDR3 nucleotides read TGTGCCAGCAGCTGGGGACAGGGGGACCACGAGCAGTACTTC.

The table lists this clone with a few counts. The chain recombines TRBV7-2 with TRBJ2-3; the match to TRBD2 covers 11 bases. CDR3 size: 19 residues. Germline CDR1 reads SGHTA; CDR2 reads FQGNSA. Unmatched junction bases numbered 14, after V lost 4 bases and J lost 2 bases. The CDR3 spells CASSSRTPPSGGSTDTQYF. The CDR3 region has the DNA TGTGCCAGCAGCTCGCGTACCCCCCCTAGCGGGGGGTCCACAGATACGCAGTATTTT.

This rearrangement joins TRBV5-4 to TRBJ1-1, with a tentative D call TRBD1 (6 bases). CDR1 and CDR2 (germline): SGHNT, YYREEE (reference sequence). CDR3 size: 14 residues. Trimming took off 4 bases at V and 1 base at J, with 11 bases between the two ends. The CDR3, as DNA: TGTGCCAGCAGCCTCAGGGGCGGGAACACTGAAGCTTTCTTT. Its translation: CASSLRGGNTEAFF.

The DNA for the CDR3 is TGCGCCAGCAGCCAAGCAGGGCGGGGGGGGTACTATGAAAAACTGTTTTTT. It codes for CASSQAGRGGYYEKLFF. The J gene is TRBJ1-4, the V gene TRBV4-1; D possibly corresponds to TRBD1 (5 bases). Deletions cut 1 base from V and 6 bases from J, with 18 bases between. This CDR3 is 17 amino acids long. Germline values: CDR1 MGHRA, CDR2 YSYEKL.

The J gene is TRBJ2-1, the V gene TRBV7-9, with 7 bases identical to TRBD1. The length of the CDR3 is 14 residues. CDR1 SEHNR and CDR2 FQNEAQ come from the germline V gene (reference sequence). Unmatched junction bases numbered 5, after V lost 4 bases and J lost 5 bases. The CDR3 DNA reads TGTGCCAGCAGCTACCGAGACAGGGACAATGAGCAGTTCTTC. The encoded protein is CASSYRDRDNEQFF.

This clone was recorded a few times. The chain combines TRBV4-3 with TRBJ1-2; unclear D gene. The CDR3 sequence is 14 residues long. CDR1 is LGHNA, CDR2 YSLEER, per germline. The V and J ends lost 5 bases and 8 bases respectively, with 18 bases between them. DNA for the CDR3: TGCGCCAGCAGCAAGGGCAAGGGCGAGGGAGGCTACACCTTC. Amino acids: CASSKGKGEGGYTF.

This rearrangement joins TRBV9 to TRBJ2-3, with D possibly TRBD2 on 5 matching bases. Trimming removed 3 bases at V and 2 bases at J, with 13 bases between. Germline V gene data show CDR1 as SGDLS and CDR2 as YYNGEE. This CDR3 region has 15 residues. The CDR3 reads CASSAPTGNTDTQYF. CDR3 bases: TGTGCCAGCAGCGCTCCTACGGGGAACACAGATACGCAGTATTTT.

This chain links TRBV7-9 with TRBJ1-4; D is possibly TRBD1 (6 bases). Germline V gives CDR1 SEHNR, CDR2 FQNEAQ (reference sequence). The CDR3 consists of 14 residues. V lost 6 bases, J lost 2 bases, and 10 bases lay in between. The CDR3 DNA follows: TGTGCCAGCAGAGGGGGGGCGACTAATGAAAAACTGTTTTTT. Protein product: CASRGGATNEKLFF.

The V and J genes are TRBV9 and TRBJ2-3; 7 positions match TRBD1. The germline V gene encodes CDR1 SGDLS and CDR2 YYNGEE. J lost 6 bases, V lost 0 bases, and 10 bases had no gene match. The CDR3 is 16 amino acids. The CDR3 sequence is CASSVEGGRGRDTQYF. CDR3 nucleotide sequence: TGTGCCAGCAGCGTAGAAGGGGGCAGGGGACGGGATACGCAGTATTTT.

This sequence joins TRBV25-1 and TRBJ2-5; 7 nucleotides align to TRBD1. This CDR3 region has 15 residues. The germline V gene has CDR1 MGHDK and CDR2 SYGVNS. The J segment lost 4 bases and the V segment lost 4 bases, leaving 9 bases of the junction unmatched. CDR3 residues: CASSAPGQRLETQYF. The CDR3 DNA sequence: TGTGCCAGCAGTGCGCCGGGACAGCGACTAGAGACCCAGTACTTC.

The chain recombines TRBV7-9 with TRBJ2-5; 7 nucleotides match TRBD1. Near its end, the DNA agrees better with TRBJ2-7, so the J call may be wrong. This CDR3 has 15 amino acids. The germline CDR1 and CDR2 sequences are SEHNR and FQNEAQ (reference sequence). The CDR3 sequence: CASSQRTGSPYEQYF. The CDR3 DNA reads TGTGCCAGCAGCCAACGGACAGGTTCCCCCTACGAGCAGTACTTC.

The chain is built from TRBV10-3 and TRBJ2-1, with 12 bases lining up with TRBD1. CDR1 is ENHRY and CDR2 is SYGVKD in the germline V gene. V lost 1 base to trimming and J lost 6 bases; unmatched junction nucleotides: 1. CDR3 size: 15 residues. The CDR3 region is CAISEWDRGLNEQFF. CDR3 sequence (DNA): TGTGCCATCAGTGAGTGGGACAGGGGGCTCAATGAGCAGTTCTTC.

This clone was found once. One end of the junction varies from germline; a read error may be responsible. J is TRBJ2-7 and V is TRBV10-3; maybe TRBD1 (5 bases). From germline, CDR1 is ENHRY and CDR2 SYGVKD. CDR3 length: 10 amino acids. CDR3 protein: CAISGGVVEF. The DNA for the CDR3 is TGTGCCATCAGTGGGGGCGTAGTGGAATTC.

V usage is TRBV7-6 and J usage is TRBJ1-4; D remains ambiguous. The V end lost 5 bases, the J end lost 6 bases, and 13 bases lay between the germline ends. CDR1 and CDR2 (germline): SGHVS, FNYEAQ. CDR3 length equals 14 residues. The CDR3: CASSPHWGDEKLFF. The DNA for the CDR3 is TGTGCCAGCAGCCCGCACTGGGGAGATGAAAAACTGTTTTTT.

The V gene is TRBV7-9, the J gene TRBJ2-7, with TRBD2 matching over 7 bases. The CDR3 consists of 14 residues. Germline V gene sequence: CDR1 SEHNR, CDR2 FQNEAQ (reference sequence). V shed 3 bases, J shed 5 bases, and the junction held 7 bases outside the gene matches. CDR3 sequence: CASSFPGGRNEQYF. CDR3 bases: TGTGCCAGCAGCTTTCCGGGGGGAAGGAACGAGCAGTACTTC.

The chain carries TRBV30 and TRBJ1-5; TRBD1 matches 7 bases. In germline, CDR1 is GTSNPN, CDR2 SVGIG (reference sequence). J gave up 9 bases and V 2 bases, and 7 bases lay outside the gene matches. The CDR3 runs to 13 residues. CDR3 DNA: TGTGCCTGGAGTATTGACAGGGTTACGCCCCAGCATTTT. Translated: CAWSIDRVTPQHF.

This clone was counted a single time. The chain couples TRBV7-9 to TRBJ2-7; 9 bases are shared with TRBD1. The junction had 8 bases not matched to a gene; V was cut back by 5 bases and J by 6 bases. CDR3 size: 14 residues. Looked up from germline, CDR1 is SEHNR and CDR2 is FQNEAQ (reference sequence). The CDR3 region has the DNA TGTGCCAGCAGCGGGACAGGGTCCCCCCGCGAGCAGTACTTC. It specifies CASSGTGSPREQYF.

The chain employs TRBV27 and TRBJ2-7; 10 bases agree with TRBD2. CDR3 size: 13 residues. The ends lost 5 bases at V and 4 bases at J; junction bases unmatched: 2. Germline assignment: CDR1 MNHEY and CDR2 SMNVEV (reference sequence). The CDR3 protein is CASSPSGGYEQYF. The CDR3 DNA reads as TGTGCCAGCAGTCCTAGCGGGGGTTACGAGCAGTACTTC.

The V call is TRBV4-2, the J call TRBJ2-2; the D gene is possibly TRBD2 (6 bases). CDR3 length: 15 residues. CDR1 and CDR2 from the germline V gene are LGHNA and YNFKEQ. V was cut by 5 bases and J by 1 base, with 11 bases left in between. CDR3 bases: TGTGCCAGCAGCTCCGGGACTGTGAACACCGGGGAGCTGTTTTTT. Protein sequence: CASSSGTVNTGELFF.

The chain combines TRBV29-1 with TRBJ2-7; D unclear. V gave up 2 bases and J gave up 2 bases, with 10 bases separating them. The CDR3 has 13 residues. Germline assignment: CDR1 SQVTM and CDR2 ANQGSEA. The CDR3 sequence: CSVELADTYEQYF. CDR3 nucleotides: TGCAGCGTTGAATTGGCTGACACCTACGAGCAGTACTTC.

This chain joins TRBV4-1 and TRBJ2-3; the D is unclear. The length of the CDR3 is 13 residues. CDR1 is MGHRA, CDR2 YSYEKL, per germline. V shed 1 base and J shed 1 base, with 3 bases lying between them. The CDR3 loop reads CASSQGRTDTQYF. The DNA for the CDR3 is TGCGCCAGCAGCCAAGGGCGCACAGATACGCAGTATTTT.

Regarding this clone: In the same sample, other DNA sequences code for this CDR3. The chain is built from TRBV30 and TRBJ2-2; 7 bases agree with TRBD1. Germline loops: CDR1 GTSNPN, CDR2 SVGIG (reference sequence). Losses at the gene ends were 5 bases for V and 2 bases for J; bases not matched to a gene: 2. The CDR3 consists of 13 residues. Here the CDR3 DNA reads TGTGCCTGGGACAGGGTAAACACCGGGGAGCTGTTTTTT. The encoded protein is CAWDRVNTGELFF.

The rearrangement links TRBV7-2 to TRBJ2-5, with 9 bases that match TRBD1. The CDR3 covers 15 residues. Trimming removed 5 bases from V and 4 bases from J; junction bases left unmatched: 8. Per germline, CDR1 SGHTA and CDR2 FQGNSA. CDR3 DNA: TGTGCCAGCAGCCTATATACAGGGGGCTTAGAGACCCAGTACTTC. It translates to CASSLYTGGLETQYF. Full variable domain (rest looked up from reference TRBV7-2 and TRBJ2-5): GAGVSQSPSNKVTEKGKDVELRCDPISGHTALYWYRQSLGQGLEFLIYFQGNSAPDKSGLPSDRFSAERTGGSVSTLTIQRTQQEDSAVYLCASSLYTGGLETQYFGPGTRLLVL.

This chain's CDR3 is CASNLVAGGTKDTQYF. CDR3 nucleotide sequence: TGTGCCAGCAATCTCGTCGCGGGGGGGACCAAGGATACGCAGTATTTT. The rearrangement joins TRBV2 to TRBJ2-3; 9 bases match TRBD2. Trimming removed 7 bases from V and 6 bases from J; junction bases left unmatched: 14. There are 16 residues in the CDR3. Germline lookup yields CDR1 SNHLY and CDR2 FYNNEI.

The J gene is TRBJ2-7, the V gene TRBV30; 8 positions agree with TRBD2. V was clipped by 0 bases and J by 6 bases; unmatched bases: 7. CDR3 size: 14 residues. Germline loops: CDR1 GTSNPN, CDR2 SVGIG (reference sequence). In DNA form, the CDR3 reads TGTGCCTGGAGTGTGCTAGCGGGTGAATTCGAGCAGTACTTC. This codes for CAWSVLAGEFEQYF.

The chain couples TRBV30 to TRBJ2-7; D unresolved. V dropped 0 bases and J dropped 3 bases, with 6 bases sitting between them. The V gene's germline CDR1 is GTSNPN and CDR2 SVGIG (reference sequence). CDR3 length: 12 residues. The CDR3 spells CAWSVGSYEQYF. The CDR3 DNA reads as TGTGCCTGGAGTGTGGGCAGCTACGAGCAGTACTTC. The entire variable domain, with the rest obtained from reference TRBV30 and TRBJ2-7, is as follows: SQTIHQWPATLVQPVGSPLSLECTVEGTSNPNLYWYRQAAGRGLQLLFYSVGIGQISSEVPQNLSASRPQDRQFILSSKKLLLSDSGFYLCAWSVGSYEQYFGPGTRLTVT.

V is TRBV11-2 and J is TRBJ1-2, with D possibly matching TRBD1 (6 bases). The germline V and J ends were trimmed by 3 bases and 2 bases, with 7 bases remaining between them. The CDR3 sequence is 13 residues long. The germline CDR1 and CDR2 sequences are SGHAT and FQNNGV. The CDR3 loop is CASSLQGNYGYTF. The CDR3 coding sequence is TGTGCCAGCAGCTTGCAGGGGAACTATGGCTACACCTTC. The full variable domain, with the rest looked up from reference TRBV11-2 and TRBJ1-2, is EAGVAQSPRYKIIEKRQSVAFWCNPISGHATLYWYQQILGQGPKLLIQFQNNGVVDDSQLPKDRFSAERLKGVDSTLKIQPAKLEDSAVYLCASSLQGNYGYTFGSGTRLTVV.